These 6 T cell receptor beta chains were all obtained from the same sample, sequenced in a study of blood T cell repertoires in COVID-19. Sequencing used immunoSEQ multiplex PCR; TCRdb keeps in-frame clones, though not all of them. The sample lists about 280,000 clones; 80% to 90% were seen once. The sequenced sample was peripheral blood. The source is a woman between 45 and 60 years old who had recovered from COVID-19.

The rearrangement joins TRBV11-1 to TRBJ2-1, with a weak D call TRBD2 (6 bases). CDR1 and CDR2 (germline): SGHAT, FQDESV (reference sequence). V was clipped by 5 bases and J by 8 bases, with 16 bases between them. The CDR3 has 14 amino acids. The CDR3 DNA is TGTGCCAGCAGCAGTCGCGGCAGGGAGGATGAGCAGTTCTTC. Protein product: CASSSRGREDEQFF.

The chain uses TRBV3-1 (or the pseudogene TRBV3-2) and TRBJ2-7; 9 nucleotides match TRBD2. The ends lost 3 bases at V and 2 bases at J; junction bases unmatched: 14. This CDR3 region has 18 residues. The germline V gene encodes CDR1 LGHDT and CDR2 YNNKEL (reference sequence). The CDR3: CASSQDLAGTAFPYEQYF. CDR3 DNA: TGTGCCAGCAGCCAGGATCTAGCGGGGACTGCTTTTCCCTACGAGCAGTACTTC.

This clone was counted a single time. V gene TRBV28 combines with J gene TRBJ1-2; 10 bases are shared with TRBD1. Germline trimming cut 4 bases from V and 8 bases from J; bases unmatched to any gene: 13. The CDR3 totals 16 residues. Germline V gene lookup returns CDR1 MDHEN and CDR2 SYDVKM. The CDR3 coding sequence is TGTGCCAGCAGTTCGGACGTGGGACAGGGGTTAAGAGGCTACACCTTC. Protein product: CASSSDVGQGLRGYTF.

The chain is built from TRBV7-9 and TRBJ2-1; TRBD2 agrees at 7 bases. The CDR3 loop spans 18 amino acids. J lost 0 bases, V lost 5 bases, and 13 bases had no gene match. The germline gives CDR1 SEHNR, CDR2 FQNEAQ (reference sequence). As DNA, the CDR3 is TGTGCCAGCAGCCCGCCGCGTGCGGGAGACGTCTCCTACAATGAGCAGTTCTTC. This encodes CASSPPRAGDVSYNEQFF.

The V gene is TRBV3-1 (or the pseudogene TRBV3-2), the J gene TRBJ2-7; 11 nucleotides agree with TRBD2. The CDR3 has 15 residues. Germline values: CDR1 LGHDT, CDR2 YNNKEL (reference sequence). V was clipped by 0 bases and J by 9 bases; unmatched bases: 7. This CDR3 reads CASSQDRTSGRVQYF. The CDR3 DNA reads as TGTGCCAGCAGCCAAGATCGCACTAGCGGGAGAGTGCAGTACTTC.

The chain has TRBV29-1 and TRBJ2-5; D remains ambiguous. V was trimmed by 2 bases and J by 5 bases, leaving 12 bases between them. CDR3 length: 13 residues. Germline V gene lookup returns CDR1 SQVTM and CDR2 ANQGSEA. The CDR3 DNA reads TGCAGCGTTGAAATCGGGTCCCGGGAGACCCAGTACTTC. Its translation is CSVEIGSRETQYF.